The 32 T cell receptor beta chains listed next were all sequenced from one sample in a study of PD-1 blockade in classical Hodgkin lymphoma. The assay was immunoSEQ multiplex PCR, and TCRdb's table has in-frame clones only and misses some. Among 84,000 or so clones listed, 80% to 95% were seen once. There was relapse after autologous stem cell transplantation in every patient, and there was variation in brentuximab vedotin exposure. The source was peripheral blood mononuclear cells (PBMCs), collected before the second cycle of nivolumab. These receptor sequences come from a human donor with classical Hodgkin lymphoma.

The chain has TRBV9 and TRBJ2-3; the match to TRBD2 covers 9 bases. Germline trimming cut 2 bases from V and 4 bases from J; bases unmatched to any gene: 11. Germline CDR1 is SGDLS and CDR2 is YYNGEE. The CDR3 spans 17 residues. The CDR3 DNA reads TGTGCCAGCAGCGTTCAAATGGGCGGGAGGGGAGCAGATACGCAGTATTTT. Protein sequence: CASSVQMGGRGADTQYF.

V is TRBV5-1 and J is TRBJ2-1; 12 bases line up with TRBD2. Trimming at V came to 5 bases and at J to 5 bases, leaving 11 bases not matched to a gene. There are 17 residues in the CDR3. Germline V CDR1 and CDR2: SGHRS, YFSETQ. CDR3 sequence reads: CASSPGLAGMHNNEQFF. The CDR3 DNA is TGCGCCAGCAGTCCAGGACTAGCGGGAATGCACAACAATGAGCAGTTCTTC.

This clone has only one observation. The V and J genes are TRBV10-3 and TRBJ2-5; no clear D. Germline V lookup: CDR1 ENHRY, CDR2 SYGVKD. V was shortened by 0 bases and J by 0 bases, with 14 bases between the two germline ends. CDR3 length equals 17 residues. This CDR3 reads CAISESNLGAYQETQYF. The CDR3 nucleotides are TGTGCCATCAGTGAGTCTAATTTAGGAGCGTACCAAGAGACCCAGTACTTC.

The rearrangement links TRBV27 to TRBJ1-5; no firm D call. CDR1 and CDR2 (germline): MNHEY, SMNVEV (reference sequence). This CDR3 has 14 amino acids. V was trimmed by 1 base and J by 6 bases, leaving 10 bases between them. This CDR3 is CASSLFPGGQPQHF. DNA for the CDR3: TGTGCCAGCAGTTTATTCCCAGGAGGTCAGCCCCAGCATTTT.

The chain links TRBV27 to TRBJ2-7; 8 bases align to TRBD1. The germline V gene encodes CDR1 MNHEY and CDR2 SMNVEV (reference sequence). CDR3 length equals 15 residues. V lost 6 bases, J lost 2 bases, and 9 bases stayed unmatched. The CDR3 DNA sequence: TGTGCCAGCAGCCGAACAGGGGGGTTGACCTACGAGCAGTACTTC. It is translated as CASSRTGGLTYEQYF.

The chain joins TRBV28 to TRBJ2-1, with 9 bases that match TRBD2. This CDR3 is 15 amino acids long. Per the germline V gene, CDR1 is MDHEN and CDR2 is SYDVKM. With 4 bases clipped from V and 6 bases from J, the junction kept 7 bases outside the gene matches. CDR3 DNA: TGTGCCAGCAGTTCCGCGGGACTAGCCTTCAATGAGCAGTTCTTC. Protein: CASSSAGLAFNEQFF.

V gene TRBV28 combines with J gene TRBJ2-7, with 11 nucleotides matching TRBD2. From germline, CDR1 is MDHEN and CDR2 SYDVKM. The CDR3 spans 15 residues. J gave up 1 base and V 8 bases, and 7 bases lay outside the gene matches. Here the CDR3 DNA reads TGTGCCAGCGTCGGGACTAGCGGTGGTTCCTACGAGCAGTACTTC. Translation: CASVGTSGGSYEQYF.

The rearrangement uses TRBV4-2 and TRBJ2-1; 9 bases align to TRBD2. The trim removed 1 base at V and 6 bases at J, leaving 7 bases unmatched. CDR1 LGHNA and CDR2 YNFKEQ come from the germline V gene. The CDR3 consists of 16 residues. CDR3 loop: CASSQVQAGGGNEQFF. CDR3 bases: TGTGCCAGCAGCCAAGTACAAGCGGGAGGTGGCAATGAGCAGTTCTTC.

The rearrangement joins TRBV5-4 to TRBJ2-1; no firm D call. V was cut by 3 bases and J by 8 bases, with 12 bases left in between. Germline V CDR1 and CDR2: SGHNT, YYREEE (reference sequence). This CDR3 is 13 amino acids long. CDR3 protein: CASSWVGWDEQFF. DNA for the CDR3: TGTGCCAGCAGCTGGGTGGGGTGGGATGAGCAGTTCTTC.

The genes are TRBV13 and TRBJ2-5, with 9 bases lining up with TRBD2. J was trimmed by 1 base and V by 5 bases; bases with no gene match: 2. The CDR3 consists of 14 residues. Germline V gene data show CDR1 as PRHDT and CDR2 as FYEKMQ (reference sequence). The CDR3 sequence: CASSVTSGQETQYF. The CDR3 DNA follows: TGTGCCAGCAGCGTGACTAGCGGCCAAGAGACCCAGTACTTC.

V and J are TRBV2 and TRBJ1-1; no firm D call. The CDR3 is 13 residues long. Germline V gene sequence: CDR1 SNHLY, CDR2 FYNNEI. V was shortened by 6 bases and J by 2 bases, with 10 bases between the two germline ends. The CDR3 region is CASRDAGNTEAFF. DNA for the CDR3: TGTGCCAGCAGGGACGCGGGAAACACTGAAGCTTTCTTT.

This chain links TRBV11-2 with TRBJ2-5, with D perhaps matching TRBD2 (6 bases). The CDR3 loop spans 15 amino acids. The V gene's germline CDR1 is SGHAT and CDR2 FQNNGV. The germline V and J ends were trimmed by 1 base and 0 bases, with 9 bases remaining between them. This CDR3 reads CASSLVLADQETQYF. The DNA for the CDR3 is TGTGCCAGCAGCTTAGTGTTAGCGGACCAAGAGACCCAGTACTTC.

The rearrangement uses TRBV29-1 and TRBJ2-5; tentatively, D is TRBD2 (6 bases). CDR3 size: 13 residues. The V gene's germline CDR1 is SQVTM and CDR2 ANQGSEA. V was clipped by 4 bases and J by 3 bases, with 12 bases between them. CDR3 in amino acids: CSVVTWREETQYF. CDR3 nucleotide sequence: TGCAGCGTTGTTACCTGGAGGGAAGAGACCCAGTACTTC.

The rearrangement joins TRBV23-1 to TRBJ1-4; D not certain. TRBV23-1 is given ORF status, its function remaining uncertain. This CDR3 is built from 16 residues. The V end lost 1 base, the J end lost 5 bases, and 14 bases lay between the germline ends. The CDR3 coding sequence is TGCGCCAGCAGTCAATACGATTTCATCACCAATGAAAAACTGTTTTTT. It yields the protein CASSQYDFITNEKLFF.

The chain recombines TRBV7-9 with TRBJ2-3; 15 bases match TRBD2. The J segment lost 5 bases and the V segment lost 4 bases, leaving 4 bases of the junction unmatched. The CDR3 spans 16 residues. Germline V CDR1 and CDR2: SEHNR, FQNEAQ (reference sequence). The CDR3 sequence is CASSSGLAGGVDTQYF. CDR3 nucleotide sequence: TGTGCCAGCAGCTCAGGACTAGCGGGAGGGGTAGATACGCAGTATTTT.

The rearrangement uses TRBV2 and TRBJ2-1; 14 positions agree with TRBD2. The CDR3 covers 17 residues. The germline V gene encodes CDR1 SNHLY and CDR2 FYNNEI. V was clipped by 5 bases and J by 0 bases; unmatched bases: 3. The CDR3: CASSRLAGGSSYNEQFF. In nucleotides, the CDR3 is TGTGCCAGCAGTCGACTAGCGGGAGGGAGCTCCTACAATGAGCAGTTCTTC.

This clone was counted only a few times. Here the CDR3 DNA reads TGTGCCATTGCTAAGACAGGGGACTATGGCTACACCTTC. Its protein product is CAIAKTGDYGYTF. The chain combines TRBV10-3 with TRBJ1-2; 8 nucleotides agree with TRBD1. This CDR3 is built from 13 residues. The germline V gene has CDR1 ENHRY and CDR2 SYGVKD. Trimming took 9 bases from V and 3 from J; bases not matched to a gene: 6.

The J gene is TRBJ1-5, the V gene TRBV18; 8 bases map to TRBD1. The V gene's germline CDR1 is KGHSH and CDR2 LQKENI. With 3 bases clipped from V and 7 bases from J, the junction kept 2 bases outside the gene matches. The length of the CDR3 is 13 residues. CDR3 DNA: TGTGCCAGCTCACCGGACAGGGACCAGCCCCAGCATTTT. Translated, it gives CASSPDRDQPQHF.

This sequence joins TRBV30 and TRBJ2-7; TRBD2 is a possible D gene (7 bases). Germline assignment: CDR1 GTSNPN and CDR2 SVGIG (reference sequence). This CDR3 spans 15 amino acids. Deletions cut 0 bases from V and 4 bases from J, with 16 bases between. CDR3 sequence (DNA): TGTGCCTGGAGTGTACGCGGACAGCGGGGTTACGAGCAGTACTTC. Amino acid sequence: CAWSVRGQRGYEQYF.

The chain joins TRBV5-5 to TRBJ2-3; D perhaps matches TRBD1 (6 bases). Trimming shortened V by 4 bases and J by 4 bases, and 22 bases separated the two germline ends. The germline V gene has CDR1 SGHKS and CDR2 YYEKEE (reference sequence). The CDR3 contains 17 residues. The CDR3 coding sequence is TGTGCCAGCAGCCGACTGGACAGTCCAAGCGTCCCAGATACGCAGTATTTT. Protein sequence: CASSRLDSPSVPDTQYF.

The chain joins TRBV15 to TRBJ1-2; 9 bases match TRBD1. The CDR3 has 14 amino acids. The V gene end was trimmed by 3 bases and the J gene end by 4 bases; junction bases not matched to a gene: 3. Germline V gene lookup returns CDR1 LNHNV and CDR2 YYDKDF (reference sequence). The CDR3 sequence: CATSRGTGRYGYTF. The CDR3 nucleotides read TGTGCCACCAGCAGGGGGACAGGGCGCTATGGCTACACCTTC.

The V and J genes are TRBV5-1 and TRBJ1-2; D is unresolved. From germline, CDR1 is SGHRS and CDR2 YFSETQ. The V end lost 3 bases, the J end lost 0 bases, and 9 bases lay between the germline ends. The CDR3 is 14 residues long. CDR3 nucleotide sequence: TGCGCCAGCAGCTCCGGGGATTCTAACTATGGCTACACCTTC. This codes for CASSSGDSNYGYTF. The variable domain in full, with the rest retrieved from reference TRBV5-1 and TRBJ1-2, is KAGVTQTPRYLIKTRGQQVTLSCSPISGHRSVSWYQQTPGQGLQFLFEYFSETQRNKGNFPGRFSGRQFSNSRSEMNVSTLELGDSALYLCASSSGDSNYGYTFGSGTRLTVV.

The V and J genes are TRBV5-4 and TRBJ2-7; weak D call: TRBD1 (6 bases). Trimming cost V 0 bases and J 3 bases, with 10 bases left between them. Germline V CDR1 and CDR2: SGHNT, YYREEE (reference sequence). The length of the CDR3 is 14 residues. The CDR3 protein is CASSLGLDSYEQYF. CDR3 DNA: TGTGCCAGCAGCTTGGGACTGGACAGCTACGAGCAGTACTTC.

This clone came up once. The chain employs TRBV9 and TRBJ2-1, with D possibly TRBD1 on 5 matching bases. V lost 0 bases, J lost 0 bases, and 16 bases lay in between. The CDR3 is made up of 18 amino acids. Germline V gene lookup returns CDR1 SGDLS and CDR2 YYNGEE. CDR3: CASSVGGPFSSSYNEQFF. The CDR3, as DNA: TGTGCCAGCAGCGTAGGGGGCCCCTTCTCTAGCTCCTACAATGAGCAGTTCTTC.

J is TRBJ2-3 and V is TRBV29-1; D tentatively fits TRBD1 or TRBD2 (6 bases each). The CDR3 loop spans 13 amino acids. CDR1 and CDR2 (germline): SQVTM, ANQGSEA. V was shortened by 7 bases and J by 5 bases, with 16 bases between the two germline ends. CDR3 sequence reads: CSGGTRLGDTQYF. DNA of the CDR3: TGCAGCGGCGGGACAAGGCTGGGAGATACGCAGTATTTT.

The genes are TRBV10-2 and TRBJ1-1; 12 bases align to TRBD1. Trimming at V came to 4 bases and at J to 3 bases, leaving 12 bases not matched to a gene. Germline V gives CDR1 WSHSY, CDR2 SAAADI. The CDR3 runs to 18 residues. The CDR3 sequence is CASSGGWDRGRVYTEAFF. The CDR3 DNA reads TGCGCCAGCAGTGGGGGGTGGGACAGGGGGCGAGTTTACACTGAAGCTTTCTTT.

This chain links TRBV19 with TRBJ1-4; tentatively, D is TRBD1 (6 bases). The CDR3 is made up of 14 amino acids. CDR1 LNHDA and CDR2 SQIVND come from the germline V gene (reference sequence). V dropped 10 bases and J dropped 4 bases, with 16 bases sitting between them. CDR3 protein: CATTQVQGNEKLFF. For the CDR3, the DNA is TGTGCCACCACCCAGGTACAGGGTAATGAAAAACTGTTTTTT.

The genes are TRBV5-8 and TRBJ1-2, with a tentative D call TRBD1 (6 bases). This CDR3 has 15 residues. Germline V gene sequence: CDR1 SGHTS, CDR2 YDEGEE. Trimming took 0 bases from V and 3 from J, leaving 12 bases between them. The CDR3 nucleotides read TGTGCCAGCAGCTTGGAACAGGGCCGGTACTATGGCTACACCTTC. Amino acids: CASSLEQGRYYGYTF. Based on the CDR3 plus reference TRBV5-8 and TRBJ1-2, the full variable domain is EAGVTQSPTHLIKTRGQQATLRCSPISGHTSVYWYQQALGLGLQFLLWYDEGEERNRGNFPPRFSGRQFPNYSSELNVNALELEDSALYLCASSLEQGRYYGYTFGSGTRLTVV.

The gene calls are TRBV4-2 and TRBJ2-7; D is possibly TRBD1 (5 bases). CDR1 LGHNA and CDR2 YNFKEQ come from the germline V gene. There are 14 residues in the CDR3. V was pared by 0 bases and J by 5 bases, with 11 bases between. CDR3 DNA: TGTGCCAGCAGCCAAGAAATGGGGCGACACGAGCAGTACTTC. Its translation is CASSQEMGRHEQYF.

DNA for the CDR3: TGCGCCAGCAGCTTGGGAGGACTAGCGGGTGGGGGGAATGAGCAGTTCTTC. This sequence encodes CASSLGGLAGGGNEQFF. The chain employs TRBV5-1 and TRBJ2-1, with 11 bases that match TRBD2. The CDR3 has 17 amino acids. The junction had 9 bases not matched to a gene; V was cut back by 0 bases and J by 7 bases. The germline gives CDR1 SGHRS, CDR2 YFSETQ.

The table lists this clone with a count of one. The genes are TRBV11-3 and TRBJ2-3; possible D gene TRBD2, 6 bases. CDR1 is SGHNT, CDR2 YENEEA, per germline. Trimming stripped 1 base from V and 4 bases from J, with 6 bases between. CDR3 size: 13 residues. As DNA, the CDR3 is TGTGCCAGCAGCTTAGCGGGAGCAGATACGCAGTATTTT. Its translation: CASSLAGADTQYF.

The CDR3: CASSEDPYEQYF. For the CDR3, the DNA is TGTGCCAGCAGTGAGGACCCTTACGAGCAGTACTTC. This sequence joins TRBV25-1 and TRBJ2-7; no clear D gene. Germline V lookup: CDR1 MGHDK, CDR2 SYGVNS. V lost 3 bases, J lost 4 bases, and 7 bases lay in between. The CDR3 is 12 residues long.